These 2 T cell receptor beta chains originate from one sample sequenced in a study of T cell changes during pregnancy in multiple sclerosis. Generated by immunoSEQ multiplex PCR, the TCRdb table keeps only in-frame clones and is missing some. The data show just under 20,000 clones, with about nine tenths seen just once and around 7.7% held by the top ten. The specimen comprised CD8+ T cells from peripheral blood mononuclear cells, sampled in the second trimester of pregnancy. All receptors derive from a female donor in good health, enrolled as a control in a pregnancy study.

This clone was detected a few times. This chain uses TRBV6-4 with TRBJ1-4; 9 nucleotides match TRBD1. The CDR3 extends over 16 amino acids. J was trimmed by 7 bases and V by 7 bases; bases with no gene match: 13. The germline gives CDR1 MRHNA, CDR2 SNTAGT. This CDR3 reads CASTHLRGTGTEKLFF. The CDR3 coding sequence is TGTGCCAGCACCCATCTACGTGGGACAGGGACTGAAAAACTGTTTTTT.

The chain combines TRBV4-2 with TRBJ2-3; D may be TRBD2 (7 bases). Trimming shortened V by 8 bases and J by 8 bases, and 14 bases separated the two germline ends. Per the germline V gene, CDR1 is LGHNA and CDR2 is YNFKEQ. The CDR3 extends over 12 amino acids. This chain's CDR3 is CASSGGGSTQYF. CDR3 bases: TGTGCCAGCTCAGGCGGGGGCTCTACGCAGTATTTT.